This note documents a single TCR beta chain sequence. Antigen specificity is unknown. This specimen belongs to a study of cytomegalovirus exposure and HLA in healthy donors. Study observations and caveats: Sequencing artifact likely explains a cluster of highly shared sequence variants. DRB1 had the most TCR associations and HLA-C the fewest, a later analysis found, with rates varying by HLA locus. In presence/absence analyses, roughly uniform sequencing depth across donors was assumed.

Per germline, CDR1 MDHEN and CDR2 SYDVKM. The CDR3 extends over 16 amino acids. Trimming shortened V by 3 bases and J by 0 bases, and 12 bases separated the two germline ends. PCR amplification relied on 60 Vbeta primers (plus 13 Jbeta primers). This table comes from immunoSEQ multiplex PCR, and its TCRdb copy is limited to in-frame clones, with some not included. The sample has 95,000 to 100,000 clones, roughly 74% seen once; the top ten hold 1.5% to 2%. The receptor's source is a woman aged 40 to 50 in good health and CMV-seronegative. V usage is TRBV28 and J usage is TRBJ1-5; D call uncertain. The source material was PBMCs. CDR3 sequence: CASSFSQDSSNQPQHF. CDR3 nucleotide sequence: TGTGCCAGCAGTTTCTCACAAGATTCTAGCAATCAGCCCCAGCATTTT.